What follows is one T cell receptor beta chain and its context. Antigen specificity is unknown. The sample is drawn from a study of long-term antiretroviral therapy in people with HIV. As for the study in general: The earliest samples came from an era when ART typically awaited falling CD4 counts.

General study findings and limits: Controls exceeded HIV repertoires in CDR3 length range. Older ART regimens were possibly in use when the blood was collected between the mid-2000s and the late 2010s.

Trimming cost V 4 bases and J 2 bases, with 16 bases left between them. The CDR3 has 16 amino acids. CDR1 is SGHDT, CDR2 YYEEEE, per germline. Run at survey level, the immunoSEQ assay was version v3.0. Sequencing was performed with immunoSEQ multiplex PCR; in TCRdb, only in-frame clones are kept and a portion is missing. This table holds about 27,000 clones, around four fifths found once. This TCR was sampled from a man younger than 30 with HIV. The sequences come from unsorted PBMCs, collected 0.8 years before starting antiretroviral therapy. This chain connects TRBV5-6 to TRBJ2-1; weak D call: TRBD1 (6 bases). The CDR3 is CASSRGGTTPYNEQFF. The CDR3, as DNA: TGTGCCAGCAGCCGAGGTGGGACAACCCCCTACAATGAGCAGTTCTTC.